These 20 T cell receptor beta chains originate from one sample sequenced in a study of T cells in Graves' hyperthyroidism and ophthalmopathy. Researchers took RNA transcripts and amplified the TCR beta CDR3 regions from them. Using the HTBI primer set, a first-round RT-PCR was run on the TCR CDR3. TCRdb processed the multiplex PCR reads anew with MiXCR; each CDR3 protein has one entry. The data contain under 350,000 distinct CDR3 sequences, about 17% of them singletons. Sequenced sample: blood. The receptors stem from a woman in her sixties or seventies with Graves' ophthalmopathy.

This clonotype occurred many times. The V call is TRBV20-1, the J call TRBJ2-4; D remains ambiguous. The V end was cut by 0 bases, the J end by 0 bases, with 9 bases between. The CDR3 loop spans 15 amino acids. CDR1 and CDR2 (germline): DFQATT, SNEGSKA (reference sequence). The CDR3 sequence: CSARDPHLAKNIQYF. The CDR3 DNA sequence: TGCAGTGCTAGAGACCCCCATCTAGCCAAAAACATTCAGTACTTC.

This clonotype was picked up many times. V and J are TRBV20-1 and TRBJ1-5; D gene unclear. CDR1 is DFQATT, CDR2 SNEGSKA, per germline (reference sequence). This CDR3 contains 12 residues. V lost 6 bases to trimming and J lost 6 bases, with 12 bases between them. The CDR3 here is CSAAMMGQPQHF. CDR3 DNA: TGCAGTGCGGCGATGATGGGTCAGCCCCAGCATTTT.

This clonotype was recorded at least ten times. The chain couples TRBV20-1 to TRBJ1-4; D is ambiguous. This CDR3 contains 12 residues. The germline V gene has CDR1 DFQATT and CDR2 SNEGSKA (reference sequence). Trimming pared 4 bases from V and 8 bases from J, leaving 11 bases between. CDR3 DNA: TGCAGTGCTACTCCGTTGGGAGAAAAACTGTTTTTT. It codes for CSATPLGEKLFF.

V gene TRBV27 combines with J gene TRBJ2-7; TRBD2 agrees at 11 bases. The CDR3 spans 17 residues. V shed 5 bases and J 2 bases; nucleotides not matched to a gene: 11. Germline V gives CDR1 MNHEY, CDR2 SMNVEV (reference sequence). CDR3 DNA: TGTGCCAGCAGTCCCAAGCTTCCGGGACTAGCGGCCTACGAGCAGTACTTC. Translated, it gives CASSPKLPGLAAYEQYF.

V gene TRBV29-1 combines with J gene TRBJ1-2; 7 nucleotides align to TRBD1. In germline, CDR1 is SQVTM, CDR2 ANQGSEA. The J segment lost 1 base and the V segment lost 7 bases, leaving 6 bases of the junction unmatched. The CDR3 spans 13 residues. For the CDR3, the DNA is TGCAGCGCCTTGGGACAGAGTAACTATGGCTACACCTTC. Residues: CSALGQSNYGYTF.

The rearrangement uses TRBV4-3 and TRBJ2-7; unclear D gene. The CDR3 loop spans 14 amino acids. The germline V gene has CDR1 LGHNA and CDR2 YSLEER. V dropped 0 bases and J dropped 6 bases, with 12 bases sitting between them. The chain's CDR3 is CASSQDRREREQYF. CDR3 DNA sequence: TGCGCCAGCAGCCAAGATCGTCGCGAGCGCGAGCAGTACTTC.

This chain joins TRBV5-5 and TRBJ2-3; 7 bases are a match to TRBD2. Germline CDR1 is SGHKS and CDR2 is YYEKEE (reference sequence). Trimming took 0 bases from V and 1 from J; bases not matched to a gene: 5. The CDR3 extends over 16 amino acids. CDR3 protein: CASSLALAARTDTQYF. DNA of the CDR3: TGTGCCAGCAGCTTGGCGCTAGCGGCCCGCACAGATACGCAGTATTTT. The full variable domain, rest sourced from reference TRBV5-5 and TRBJ2-3, is DAGVTQSPTHLIKTRGQQVTLRCSPISGHKSVSWYQQVLGQGPQFIFQYYEKEERGRGNFPDRFSARQFPNYSSELNVNALLLGDSALYLCASSLALAARTDTQYFGPGTRLTVL.

This clonotype was seen ten or more times. The chain joins TRBV20-1 to TRBJ2-1; 10 bases are shared with TRBD2. The CDR3 loop spans 15 amino acids. The germline CDR1 and CDR2 sequences are DFQATT and SNEGSKA (reference sequence). The J segment lost 10 bases and the V segment lost 6 bases, leaving 15 bases of the junction unmatched. DNA for the CDR3: TGCAGTGCCGCAACCCCTAGCGGGAGTATAGGGGAGCAGTTCTTC. Translating gives CSAATPSGSIGEQFF.

Only one count was recorded for this clonotype. The V and J genes are TRBV9 and TRBJ2-5; TRBD1 or TRBD2 may be the D gene (5 bases each). Between the trimmed V and J ends, which lost 0 bases and 4 bases, there was a span of 10 bases. In germline, CDR1 is SGDLS, CDR2 YYNGEE. CDR3 length: 14 residues. The CDR3 bases are TGTGCCAGCAGCGTAGGGGGCGCGGGAGAGACCCAGTACTTC. It yields the protein CASSVGGAGETQYF.

In the case of this clonotype: The junction departs from germline at one end; a sequencing error may be responsible. The V call is TRBV20-1, the J call TRBJ2-2; 11 nucleotides line up with TRBD2. CDR3 size: 15 residues. From germline, CDR1 is DFQATT and CDR2 SNEGSKA (reference sequence). This CDR3 reads CSAPTSGTNTGELSF. CDR3 nucleotide sequence: TGCAGTGCTCCGACTAGCGGGACGAACACCGGGGAGCTGTCTTTT.

This clonotype was recorded a few times. This chain connects TRBV10-3 to TRBJ2-1; unclear D gene. CDR3 size: 16 residues. V was pared by 2 bases and J by 3 bases, with 14 bases between. Looked up from germline, CDR1 is ENHRY and CDR2 is SYGVKD. The CDR3 DNA sequence: TGTGCCATCAGTGAGAACGGCGGATCAATCTACAATGAGCAGTTCTTC. Its translation: CAISENGGSIYNEQFF.

A few counts support this clonotype. The rearrangement joins TRBV19 to TRBJ1-1; D is uncertain. Germline V gives CDR1 LNHDA, CDR2 SQIVND (reference sequence). The ends were cut back, 0 bases at V and 2 bases at J, with 13 bases in the middle. CDR3 length: 16 residues. The CDR3 here is CASSIEGSAYNTEAFF. The CDR3 region has the DNA TGTGCCAGTAGTATAGAGGGATCAGCTTACAACACTGAAGCTTTCTTT.

The V gene is TRBV6-2 or TRBV6-3, the J gene TRBJ2-3; TRBD1 matches at 7 bases. In germline, CDR1 is MNHEY, CDR2 SVGEGT. The CDR3 runs to 20 residues. V lost 2 bases and J lost 4; bases outside the gene matches: 21. The CDR3 sequence is CASSYPTEKVRGNWADTQYF. As DNA, the CDR3 is TGTGCCAGCAGTTACCCTACAGAGAAGGTCAGGGGGAACTGGGCAGATACGCAGTATTTT.

In its sample, this clonotype was seen a few times. The chain joins TRBV7-9 to TRBJ2-7; tentative D call: TRBD2 (5 bases). Per the germline V gene, CDR1 is SEHNR and CDR2 is FQNEAQ (reference sequence). This CDR3 is 12 amino acids long. The ends were cut back, 8 bases at V and 2 bases at J, with 10 bases in the middle. This CDR3 is CASEGGPYEQYF. The CDR3 nucleotides read TGTGCCAGCGAGGGTGGCCCCTACGAGCAGTACTTC.

Ten or more counts support this clonotype. V usage is TRBV18 and J usage is TRBJ2-4, with 11 bases aligning to TRBD1. The CDR3 covers 14 residues. From germline, CDR1 is KGHSH and CDR2 LQKENI. Trimming took 2 bases from V and 7 from J; bases not matched to a gene: 1. In DNA form, the CDR3 reads TGTGCCAGCTCACCAGGACAGGGGGCGAACATTCAGTACTTC. It yields the protein CASSPGQGANIQYF.

The chain links TRBV19 to TRBJ1-3, with D possibly being TRBD1 (5 bases). CDR1 LNHDA and CDR2 SQIVND come from the germline V gene (reference sequence). V dropped 7 bases and J dropped 1 base, with 11 bases sitting between them. The CDR3 is 14 residues long. CDR3 sequence (DNA): TGTGCCAGTACCGCAGGGATGTCTGGAAACACCATATATTTT. Its translation is CASTAGMSGNTIYF.

The chain joins TRBV4-3 to TRBJ2-2; weak D call: TRBD1 (6 bases). The V end lost 4 bases, the J end lost 2 bases, and 11 bases lay between the germline ends. Per germline, CDR1 LGHNA and CDR2 YSLEER. There are 15 residues in the CDR3. DNA of the CDR3: TGCGCCAGCAGCCTGGACAGTACCAACACCGGGGAGCTGTTTTTT. Translated, it gives CASSLDSTNTGELFF.

This clonotype was seen at least ten times. The gene calls are TRBV18 and TRBJ2-3; 9 bases line up with TRBD2. Germline V gene sequence: CDR1 KGHSH, CDR2 LQKENI. The CDR3 runs 16 residues. Trimming removed 6 bases from V and 0 bases from J; junction bases left unmatched: 7. CDR3 region: CASSPTAGGSTDTQYF. In DNA form, the CDR3 reads TGTGCCAGCTCCCCAACAGCGGGAGGAAGCACAGATACGCAGTATTTT.

This clonotype was counted many times. V gene TRBV28 combines with J gene TRBJ2-7; D is unclear. The CDR3 sequence is 13 residues long. The germline V and J ends were trimmed by 4 bases and 0 bases, with 7 bases remaining between them. CDR1 is MDHEN, CDR2 SYDVKM, per germline. DNA of the CDR3: TGTGCCAGCAGTTCACCCGGCTCCTACGAGCAGTACTTC. Protein sequence: CASSSPGSYEQYF.

This clonotype came up many times. This chain connects TRBV30 to TRBJ2-4; D ambiguous. Trimming removed 2 bases at V and 6 bases at J, with 11 bases between. The CDR3 length is 13 residues. Germline V gene sequence: CDR1 GTSNPN, CDR2 SVGIG (reference sequence). CDR3 sequence: CAWSTTVGNIQYF. The CDR3 DNA reads as TGTGCCTGGAGTACGACCGTGGGAAACATTCAGTACTTC.